The 29 T cell receptor beta chains presented below share a single source sample, sequenced in a study of T cells after yellow fever vaccination. TCRdb processed the 5' RACE reads anew with MiXCR; each CDR3 protein has one entry. The sample consists of 610,000 or so distinct CDR3 sequences, approximately 13% of them appearing once. The sequencing used PBMCs, collected on the day of the yellow fever booster vaccination. All receptors come from a man aged 25-45 years who received the YFV17D yellow fever vaccine.

This clonotype was detected a few times. The genes are TRBV7-9 and TRBJ2-1; 10 positions match TRBD2. The V gene end was trimmed by 1 base and the J gene end by 4 bases; junction bases not matched to a gene: 4. The CDR3 sequence is 16 residues long. Germline V gene sequence: CDR1 SEHNR, CDR2 FQNEAQ (reference sequence). CDR3 in amino acids: CASSLVPSGSYNEQFF. Here the CDR3 DNA reads TGTGCCAGCAGCTTAGTGCCTAGCGGGAGTTACAATGAGCAGTTCTTC.

This clonotype was seen only a few times. The V and J genes are TRBV3-1 and TRBJ2-7; 9 positions match TRBD1. The CDR3 consists of 14 residues. The germline gives CDR1 LGHDT, CDR2 YNNKEL (reference sequence). V shed 3 bases and J 3 bases; nucleotides not matched to a gene: 3. The CDR3 region is CASSQRGQGYEQYF. CDR3 DNA sequence: TGTGCCAGCAGCCAGCGGGGACAGGGCTACGAGCAGTACTTC.

A few counts support this clonotype. A much larger clone differs by one base, so this may be a read error. The chain couples TRBV7-3 to TRBJ2-1, with 7 positions matching TRBD1. CDR3 length: 15 amino acids. CDR1 and CDR2 from the germline V gene are SGHTA and FQGTGA. V dropped 5 bases and J dropped 1; count of bases not matched to a gene: 5. This CDR3 reads CASSPDRESYNEQFF. CDR3 DNA: TGTGCCAGCAGCCCAGACAGGGAATCCTACAATGAGCAGTTCTTC.

This clonotype was seen more than once but under ten times. The J gene is TRBJ1-5, the V gene TRBV9; D gene unclear. This CDR3 has 15 amino acids. Germline V gene data show CDR1 as SGDLS and CDR2 as YYNGEE. V was cut by 0 bases and J by 1 base, with 8 bases left in between. CDR3 bases: TGTGCCAGCAGCGTAGGGAGTGGAAGCAATCAGCCCCAGCATTTT. Protein sequence: CASSVGSGSNQPQHF.

The chain combines TRBV10-3 with TRBJ2-2; D gene uncertain. The CDR3 spans 14 residues. The germline V gene encodes CDR1 ENHRY and CDR2 SYGVKD. Deletions cut 7 bases from V and 2 bases from J, with 11 bases between. CDR3 residues: CAITSDFNTGELFF. CDR3 sequence (DNA): TGTGCCATCACAAGTGATTTTAACACCGGGGAGCTGTTTTTT.

The chain couples TRBV10-3 to TRBJ1-2; 8 bases align to TRBD1. The V segment lost 7 bases and the J segment 4 bases; nucleotides outside the gene matches: 5. CDR1 is ENHRY and CDR2 is SYGVKD in the germline V gene. The CDR3 runs to 13 residues. The CDR3: CAIMRTGSYGYTF. CDR3 bases: TGTGCCATCATGAGGACAGGGTCCTATGGCTACACCTTC.

This clonotype was counted only a few times. This chain connects TRBV27 to TRBJ2-1; 15 positions match TRBD2. This CDR3 is 15 amino acids long. Trimming removed 7 bases from V and 7 bases from J; junction bases left unmatched: 5. Per germline, CDR1 MNHEY and CDR2 SMNVEV (reference sequence). The CDR3 DNA is TGTGCCAGCACCGGACTAGCGGGAGGGCCGAATGAGCAGTTCTTC. Amino acids: CASTGLAGGPNEQFF.

There are many counts of this clonotype. This chain links TRBV7-9 with TRBJ2-7, with 11 bases fitting TRBD2. Germline CDR1 and CDR2: SEHNR and FQNEAQ (reference sequence). The ends lost 1 base at V and 5 bases at J; junction bases unmatched: 4. The CDR3 runs 15 residues. The CDR3 spells CASSLVLAGVNEQYF. CDR3 DNA: TGTGCCAGCAGCTTAGTACTAGCGGGAGTCAACGAGCAGTACTTC. The complete variable domain, with remaining parts taken from reference TRBV7-9 and TRBJ2-7, reads DTGVSQNPRHKITKRGQNVTFRCDPISEHNRLYWYRQTLGQGPEFLTYFQNEAQLEKSRLLSDRFSAERPKGSFSTLEIQRTEQGDSAMYLCASSLVLAGVNEQYFGPGTRLTVT.

This clonotype has just a few counts. The chain has TRBV10-3 and TRBJ2-7, with unresolved D. CDR1 and CDR2 (germline): ENHRY, SYGVKD. The CDR3 has 12 residues. Trimming shortened V by 3 bases and J by 4 bases, and 7 bases separated the two germline ends. The CDR3 DNA sequence: TGTGCCATCAGTGAAGCAGAATACGAGCAGTACTTC. This gives the protein CAISEAEYEQYF.

The CDR3 reads CASSRVGVANYGYTF. Written as DNA, the CDR3 is TGTGCCAGCAGTCGGGTGGGGGTCGCTAACTATGGCTACACCTTC. The chain carries TRBV27 and TRBJ1-2; tentatively, D is TRBD1 (5 bases). V was shortened by 5 bases and J by 0 bases, with 13 bases between the two germline ends. This CDR3 has 15 amino acids. Germline V gene data show CDR1 as MNHEY and CDR2 as SMNVEV (reference sequence).

The chain couples TRBV9 to TRBJ2-2, with 7 nucleotides matching TRBD2. Germline V lookup: CDR1 SGDLS, CDR2 YYNGEE. The CDR3 length is 16 residues. V trimming: 4 bases; J trimming: 3 bases; junction bases outside the gene matches: 9. The CDR3 loop reads CASSLGEGPDTGELFF. The DNA for the CDR3 is TGTGCCAGCAGCTTGGGGGAGGGACCCGACACCGGGGAGCTGTTTTTT.

The rearrangement joins TRBV11-1 to TRBJ1-2, with 11 bases identical to TRBD1. V gave up 7 bases and J gave up 3 bases; unmatched junction bases: 16. Germline values: CDR1 SGHAT, CDR2 FQDESV (reference sequence). The CDR3 is 18 residues long. CDR3 region: CASTMKRTGGAKDYGYTF. The CDR3 DNA is TGTGCCAGCACCATGAAAAGGACAGGGGGCGCCAAGGACTATGGCTACACCTTC.

The table lists this clonotype with a few counts. The chain joins TRBV28 to TRBJ2-5; D might be TRBD2 (7 bases). V was clipped by 5 bases and J by 5 bases, with 18 bases between them. The V gene's germline CDR1 is MDHEN and CDR2 SYDVKM. The CDR3 consists of 15 residues. CDR3 residues: CASSPGGKGGETQYF. The CDR3 coding sequence is TGTGCCAGCAGTCCCGGGGGGAAAGGGGGGGAGACCCAGTACTTC.

This clonotype has only a few counts. J is TRBJ2-3 and V is TRBV29-1; no definite D call. The CDR3 covers 15 residues. The germline V gene has CDR1 SQVTM and CDR2 ANQGSEA. The ends were cut back, 6 bases at V and 2 bases at J, with 18 bases in the middle. The CDR3 sequence is CSVALGIRSTDTQYF. DNA of the CDR3: TGCAGCGTGGCCTTGGGGATACGATCCACAGATACGCAGTATTTT.

The rearrangement links TRBV3-1 to TRBJ1-3; the D gene is possibly TRBD1 (5 bases). CDR1 is LGHDT, CDR2 YNNKEL, per germline (reference sequence). V lost 1 base and J 0 bases, leaving 13 bases between the germline ends. This CDR3 is built from 17 residues. CDR3 nucleotide sequence: TGTGCCAGCAGCCAAGCCCTGGGACGACTCTCTGGAAACACCATATATTTT. This gives the protein CASSQALGRLSGNTIYF.

J is TRBJ1-5 and V is TRBV13; D not resolved. The germline gives CDR1 PRHDT, CDR2 FYEKMQ (reference sequence). The CDR3 is 15 amino acids. Trimming stripped 6 bases from V and 0 bases from J, with 12 bases between. CDR3 sequence reads: CASSQAGLSNQPQHF. The CDR3 nucleotides are TGTGCCAGCAGTCAAGCTGGGCTTAGCAATCAGCCCCAGCATTTT.

The sample holds a few counts of this clonotype. J is TRBJ1-2 and V is TRBV5-6, with 7 bases that match TRBD1. V gave up 0 bases and J gave up 3 bases; unmatched junction bases: 5. The germline CDR1 and CDR2 sequences are SGHDT and YYEEEE. This CDR3 is built from 15 residues. The CDR3 protein is CASSLAGQDYYGYTF. The CDR3 region has the DNA TGTGCCAGCAGCTTGGCCGGACAGGACTACTATGGCTACACCTTC. The complete variable domain, with remaining parts taken from reference TRBV5-6 and TRBJ1-2, reads DAGVTQSPTHLIKTRGQQVTLRCSPKSGHDTVSWYQQALGQGPQFIFQYYEEEERQRGNFPDRFSGHQFPNYSSELNVNALLLGDSALYLCASSLAGQDYYGYTFGSGTRLTVV.

This sequence joins TRBV11-2 and TRBJ2-1; perhaps TRBD1 as D (5 bases). The CDR3 is 14 amino acids. V dropped 5 bases and J dropped 6 bases, with 14 bases sitting between them. CDR1 and CDR2 from the germline V gene are SGHAT and FQNNGV. The CDR3 DNA reads TGTGCCAGCAGCCCACCAGGGCCCATCAATGAGCAGTTCTTC. Translating gives CASSPPGPINEQFF.

This clonotype was picked up a small number of times. CDR3 sequence: CASSDPLRGSADTQYF. The CDR3 DNA is TGTGCCAGCAGTGACCCCTTACGGGGGAGCGCAGATACGCAGTATTTT. The J gene is TRBJ2-3, the V gene TRBV2, with a tentative D call TRBD2 (6 bases). Germline lookup yields CDR1 SNHLY and CDR2 FYNNEI. Deletions cut 3 bases from V and 4 bases from J, with 17 bases between. This CDR3 spans 16 amino acids. Full variable domain (missing parts from reference TRBV2 and TRBJ2-3): EPEVTQTPSHQVTQMGQEVILRCVPISNHLYFYWYRQILGQKVEFLVSFYNNEISEKSEIFDDQFSVERPDGSNFTLKIRSTKLEDSAMYFCASSDPLRGSADTQYFGPGTRLTVL.

This clonotype has only a few counts. The V call is TRBV29-1, the J call TRBJ2-7; D is possibly TRBD2 (7 bases). Looked up from germline, CDR1 is SQVTM and CDR2 is ANQGSEA. V was trimmed by 2 bases and J by 6 bases, leaving 8 bases between them. This CDR3 has 11 amino acids. The CDR3 region has the DNA TGCAGCGTTGAAAGGGGGGGCGAGCAGTACTTC. Residues: CSVERGGEQYF.

J is TRBJ2-3 and V is TRBV5-1; 7 bases line up with TRBD1. V gave up 7 bases and J gave up 5 bases; unmatched junction bases: 10. CDR1 and CDR2 (germline): SGHRS, YFSETQ. The CDR3 sequence is 14 residues long. The CDR3 DNA follows: TGCGCCAGCGGCGGTGGCCGACAGGGAGATACGCAGTATTTT. Translated: CASGGGRQGDTQYF.

This chain connects TRBV19 to TRBJ2-3; TRBD2 might be the D (7 bases). The CDR3 runs 16 residues. V lost 3 bases to trimming and J lost 6 bases, with 19 bases between them. Germline assignment: CDR1 LNHDA and CDR2 SQIVND (reference sequence). Written as DNA, the CDR3 is TGTGCCAGTAGTATGGGGGGGGCAACCCGCCCGGATACGCAGTATTTT. This sequence encodes CASSMGGATRPDTQYF.

The CDR3 region is CSASGVRAGEQYF. The CDR3 DNA sequence: TGCAGTGCTTCCGGAGTGCGGGCCGGCGAGCAGTACTTC. The chain is built from TRBV20-1 and TRBJ2-7, with D perhaps matching TRBD2 (5 bases). V dropped 5 bases and J dropped 6 bases, with 17 bases sitting between them. The CDR3 contains 13 residues. The germline V gene has CDR1 DFQATT and CDR2 SNEGSKA (reference sequence).

The V call is TRBV7-7, the J call TRBJ2-1, with D possibly matching TRBD1 (6 bases). The V gene lost 5 bases and the J gene lost 5 bases, with 16 bases spanning the gap. The germline V gene has CDR1 SSHAT and CDR2 FNYEAQ (reference sequence). This CDR3 is built from 15 residues. CDR3 nucleotide sequence: TGTGCCAGCAGCCCCATCTTTCGACAGGACAATGAGCAGTTCTTC. Translated: CASSPIFRQDNEQFF.

This clonotype occurred a few times. The V gene is TRBV29-1, the J gene TRBJ2-7; no firm D call. Trimming pared 4 bases from V and 0 bases from J, leaving 16 bases between. CDR3 size: 15 residues. The V gene's germline CDR1 is SQVTM and CDR2 ANQGSEA. As DNA, the CDR3 is TGCAGCGTTGCATCTCCAAGGCAGGACTCCTACGAGCAGTACTTC. Translation gives CSVASPRQDSYEQYF.

This clonotype was counted only a few times. This rearrangement joins TRBV3-1 to TRBJ1-1, with D uncertain. This CDR3 has 14 residues. Germline-derived CDR1 and CDR2 are LGHDT and YNNKEL (reference sequence). The V end was cut by 1 base, the J end by 6 bases, with 12 bases between. As DNA, the CDR3 is TGTGCCAGCAGCCAAGTGGGCACGTCGGCTGAAGCTTTCTTT. Its translation: CASSQVGTSAEAFF.

This clonotype was counted only a few times. V is TRBV5-1 and J is TRBJ2-1, with 9 nucleotides matching TRBD2. This CDR3 has 16 residues. V dropped 0 bases and J dropped 8; count of bases not matched to a gene: 9. Germline assignment: CDR1 SGHRS and CDR2 YFSETQ. CDR3 region: CASSLAVGSGSYEQFF. The CDR3 coding sequence is TGCGCCAGCAGCTTGGCCGTTGGTAGCGGGAGCTATGAGCAGTTCTTC.

This chain connects TRBV5-1 to TRBJ2-7; 8 bases agree with TRBD2. Germline V gives CDR1 SGHRS, CDR2 YFSETQ. V dropped 5 bases and J dropped 5; count of bases not matched to a gene: 12. This CDR3 region has 15 residues. The CDR3 sequence is CASRLPLAGPNEQYF. In DNA form, the CDR3 reads TGCGCCAGCAGATTGCCCCTAGCGGGCCCCAACGAGCAGTACTTC. The whole variable domain, remainder taken from reference TRBV5-1 and TRBJ2-7, is KAGVTQTPRYLIKTRGQQVTLSCSPISGHRSVSWYQQTPGQGLQFLFEYFSETQRNKGNFPGRFSGRQFSNSRSEMNVSTLELGDSALYLCASRLPLAGPNEQYFGPGTRLTVT.

The gene calls are TRBV6-5 and TRBJ1-2; D ambiguous. CDR1 and CDR2 (germline): MNHEY, SVGAGI. V was pared by 2 bases and J by 2 bases, with 18 bases between. The CDR3 runs to 17 residues. The CDR3 DNA follows: TGTGCCAGCAGTTACAAGATACGAAGGACGGCGAACTATGGCTACACCTTC. Translation gives CASSYKIRRTANYGYTF.